One sample yielded the 8 T cell receptor beta chains listed below, sequenced in a study of T cell repertoires in cytomegalovirus infection. For these TCRs, the target antigens are not known. TCRdb called the reads again in MiXCR, with one record for every CDR3 protein. The sample has some 920,000 distinct CDR3 sequences, roughly a third seen once. Source: cultured CD8+ T cells from PBMCs, taken from culture after CMV antigen stimulation. The receptors were gathered from a human donor in good health (CMV status not recorded). Some clones in this sample may be carry-over from other donors' samples.

This clonotype was detected only a few times. The rearrangement links TRBV7-6 to TRBJ2-5; 12 bases fit TRBD2. Trimming cost V 4 bases and J 5 bases; bases outside gene matches: 11. Germline V gene lookup returns CDR1 SGHVS and CDR2 FNYEAQ. This CDR3 spans 17 amino acids. The chain's CDR3 is CASSSNPTSGGLETQYF. CDR3 sequence (DNA): TGTGCCAGCAGCTCGAACCCGACTAGCGGGGGCCTGGAGACCCAGTACTTC.

This clonotype has just a few counts. The chain combines TRBV7-6 with TRBJ1-2; possible D gene TRBD1, 5 bases. The CDR3 length is 15 residues. Germline V gives CDR1 SGHVS, CDR2 FNYEAQ. Trimming pared 5 bases from V and 3 bases from J, leaving 16 bases between. Here the CDR3 DNA reads TGTGCCAGCAGCCAAGGGGTCGGCCTTGACTATGGCTACACCTTC. It specifies CASSQGVGLDYGYTF.

The J gene is TRBJ2-1, the V gene TRBV10-2; 8 positions agree with TRBD2. V dropped 3 bases and J dropped 9; count of bases not matched to a gene: 16. There are 17 residues in the CDR3. Germline V gene lookup returns CDR1 WSHSY and CDR2 SAAADI. In DNA form, the CDR3 reads TGCGCCAGCAGTGAATTACTTACGGGGGGGCTTTTAGGTGAGCAGTTCTTC. Translating it yields CASSELLTGGLLGEQFF.

This clonotype turned up a few times. V is TRBV10-3 and J is TRBJ1-5; 7 bases fit TRBD1. The CDR3 loop spans 13 amino acids. CDR1 is ENHRY and CDR2 is SYGVKD in the germline V gene. The V segment lost 6 bases and the J segment 7 bases; nucleotides outside the gene matches: 6. This CDR3 is CAISETGAQPQHF. The CDR3 DNA reads TGTGCCATCAGCGAAACAGGGGCACAGCCCCAGCATTTT.

This chain joins TRBV20-1 and TRBJ2-7; 10 bases are a match to TRBD1. The CDR3 sequence is 15 residues long. V was pared by 0 bases and J by 7 bases, with 9 bases of the junction left unmatched. Germline CDR1 is DFQATT and CDR2 is SNEGSKA (reference sequence). The CDR3 sequence is CSARDGRQGAREQYV. CDR3 nucleotides: TGCAGTGCTAGAGATGGGCGACAGGGGGCCCGGGAGCAGTACGTC.

This clonotype came up many times. The rearrangement joins TRBV10-3 to TRBJ2-2; unclear D gene. CDR1 ENHRY and CDR2 SYGVKD come from the germline V gene. Trimming pared 6 bases from V and 4 bases from J, leaving 12 bases between. This CDR3 is built from 14 residues. CDR3 DNA sequence: TGTGCCATCAGCCCTCCACTTACCACCGGGGAGCTGTTTTTT. Translation: CAISPPLTTGELFF.

The chain links TRBV13 to TRBJ1-5; D unclear. CDR3 length equals 15 residues. Trimming took 5 bases from V and 0 from J, leaving 11 bases between them. Germline V CDR1 and CDR2: PRHDT, FYEKMQ (reference sequence). The CDR3 region is CASSRYQDSNQPQHF. Here the CDR3 DNA reads TGTGCCAGCAGCCGGTACCAGGATAGCAATCAGCCCCAGCATTTT.

This clonotype was observed a few times. This chain connects TRBV7-6 to TRBJ1-1; TRBD1 is a possible D gene (5 bases). V was trimmed by 1 base and J by 6 bases, leaving 12 bases between them. The CDR3 consists of 14 residues. The V gene's germline CDR1 is SGHVS and CDR2 FNYEAQ. CDR3: CASSLGDRAAEAFF. DNA for the CDR3: TGTGCCAGCAGCTTAGGGGACCGAGCGGCTGAAGCTTTCTTT.